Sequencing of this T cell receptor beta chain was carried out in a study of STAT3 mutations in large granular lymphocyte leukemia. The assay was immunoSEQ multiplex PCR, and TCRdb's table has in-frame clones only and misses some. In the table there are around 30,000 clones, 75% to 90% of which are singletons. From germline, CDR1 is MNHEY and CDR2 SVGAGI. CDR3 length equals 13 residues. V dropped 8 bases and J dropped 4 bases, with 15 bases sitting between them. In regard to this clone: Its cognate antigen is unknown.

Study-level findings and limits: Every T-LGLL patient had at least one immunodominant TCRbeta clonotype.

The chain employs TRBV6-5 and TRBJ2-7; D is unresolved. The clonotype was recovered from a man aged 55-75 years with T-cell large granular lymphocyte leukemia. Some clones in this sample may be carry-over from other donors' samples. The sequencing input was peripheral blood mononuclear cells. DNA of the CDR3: TGTGCCAGCGGACGGACGGTTAGTTACGAGCAGTACTTC. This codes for CASGRTVSYEQYF.